Below, one TCR beta chain is given with its context. Generated by immunoSEQ multiplex PCR, the TCRdb table keeps only in-frame clones and is missing some. The top ten hold roughly an eighth of the sample, which has over 75,000 clones, under 90% seen once. This entry is derived from a study of PD-L1 blockade in urothelial cancer. For the study at large: Patients commenced intravenous atezolizumab, 1,200 mg every 3 weeks, around 2014.

The germline V and J ends were trimmed by 1 base and 0 bases, with 9 bases remaining between them. This CDR3 is built from 15 residues. Per the germline V gene, CDR1 is SGHAT and CDR2 is FQNNGV. Documented time point: pretreatment peripheral blood. Samples were collected from each patient before treatment and during treatment. Each patient gave between 1 and 8 of them in total. This sample comprised PBMCs, obtained around atezolizumab (anti-PD-L1) treatment. The source of this sequence is a man in his sixties with urothelial cancer. The chain joins TRBV11-2 to TRBJ2-5; possibly TRBD1 for D (5 bases). Written as DNA, the CDR3 is TGTGCCAGCAGCTTAGGCGGACAAAACCAAGAGACCCAGTACTTC. It translates to CASSLGGQNQETQYF.